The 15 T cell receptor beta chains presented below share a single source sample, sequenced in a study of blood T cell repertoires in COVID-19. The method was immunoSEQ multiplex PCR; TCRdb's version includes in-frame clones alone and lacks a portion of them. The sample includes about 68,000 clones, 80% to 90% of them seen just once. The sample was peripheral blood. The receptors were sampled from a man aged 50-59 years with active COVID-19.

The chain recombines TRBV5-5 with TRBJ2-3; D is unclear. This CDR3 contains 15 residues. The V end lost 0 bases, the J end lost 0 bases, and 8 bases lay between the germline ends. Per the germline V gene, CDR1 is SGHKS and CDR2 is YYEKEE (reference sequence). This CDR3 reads CASSLDTSSTDTQYF. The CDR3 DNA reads TGTGCCAGCAGCTTGGACACCTCTAGCACAGATACGCAGTATTTT.

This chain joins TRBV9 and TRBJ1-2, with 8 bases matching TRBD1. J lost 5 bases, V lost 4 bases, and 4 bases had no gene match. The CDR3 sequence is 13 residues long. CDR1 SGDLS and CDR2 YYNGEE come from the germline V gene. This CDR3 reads CASSPRTGYGYTF. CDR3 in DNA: TGTGCCAGCAGCCCCCGGACAGGGTATGGCTACACCTTC.

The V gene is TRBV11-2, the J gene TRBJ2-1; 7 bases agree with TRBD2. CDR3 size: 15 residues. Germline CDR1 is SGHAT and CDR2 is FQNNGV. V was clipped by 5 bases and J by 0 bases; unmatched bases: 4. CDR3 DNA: TGTGCCAGCAGCGCCGGGGGGAGCTCCTACAATGAGCAGTTCTTC. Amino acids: CASSAGGSSYNEQFF.

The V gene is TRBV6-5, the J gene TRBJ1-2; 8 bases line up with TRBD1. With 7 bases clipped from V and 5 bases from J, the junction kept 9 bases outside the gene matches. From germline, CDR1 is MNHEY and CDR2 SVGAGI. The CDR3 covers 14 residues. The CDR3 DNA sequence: TGTGCCAGCATTACCGGGGACAGGAGATATGGCTACACCTTC. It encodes CASITGDRRYGYTF.

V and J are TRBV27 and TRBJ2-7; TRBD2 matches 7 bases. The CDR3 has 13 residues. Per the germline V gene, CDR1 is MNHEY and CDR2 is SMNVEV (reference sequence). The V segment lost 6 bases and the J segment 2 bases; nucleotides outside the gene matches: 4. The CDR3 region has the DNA TGTGCCAGCAGCTACGGGACTACCTACGAGCAGTACTTC. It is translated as CASSYGTTYEQYF.

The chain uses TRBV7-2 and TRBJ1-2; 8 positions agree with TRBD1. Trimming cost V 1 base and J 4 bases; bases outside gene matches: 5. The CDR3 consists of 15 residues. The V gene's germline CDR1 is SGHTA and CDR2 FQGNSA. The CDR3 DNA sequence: TGTGCCAGCAGCTTAGGGCAGGGGGCTGGCTATGGCTACACCTTC. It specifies CASSLGQGAGYGYTF. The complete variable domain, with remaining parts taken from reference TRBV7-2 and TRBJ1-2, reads GAGVSQSPSNKVTEKGKDVELRCDPISGHTALYWYRQSLGQGLEFLIYFQGNSAPDKSGLPSDRFSAERTGGSVSTLTIQRTQQEDSAVYLCASSLGQGAGYGYTFGSGTRLTVV.

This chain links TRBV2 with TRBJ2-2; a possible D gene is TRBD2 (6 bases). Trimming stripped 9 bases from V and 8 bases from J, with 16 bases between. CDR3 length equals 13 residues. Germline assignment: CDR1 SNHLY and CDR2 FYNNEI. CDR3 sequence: CASLPSDDGELFF. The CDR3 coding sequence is TGTGCCAGTCTTCCTAGCGATGATGGGGAGCTGTTTTTT.

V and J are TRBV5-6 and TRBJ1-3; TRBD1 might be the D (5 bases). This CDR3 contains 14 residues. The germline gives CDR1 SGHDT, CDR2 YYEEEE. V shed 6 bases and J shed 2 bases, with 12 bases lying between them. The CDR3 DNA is TGTGCCAGCAACGTAAGGGGTACTGGAAACACCATATATTTT. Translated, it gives CASNVRGTGNTIYF.

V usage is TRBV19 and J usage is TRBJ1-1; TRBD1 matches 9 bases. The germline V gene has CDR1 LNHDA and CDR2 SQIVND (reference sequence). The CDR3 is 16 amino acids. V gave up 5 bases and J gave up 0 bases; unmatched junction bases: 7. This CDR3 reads CASSWGQGNVNTEAFF. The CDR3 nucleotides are TGTGCCAGTAGTTGGGGACAGGGCAATGTGAACACTGAAGCTTTCTTT.

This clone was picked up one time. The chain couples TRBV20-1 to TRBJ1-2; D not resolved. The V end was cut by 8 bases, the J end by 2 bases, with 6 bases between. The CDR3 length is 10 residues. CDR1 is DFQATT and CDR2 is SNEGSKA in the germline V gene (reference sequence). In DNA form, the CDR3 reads TGCAGTACTCCCAACTATGGCTACACCTTC. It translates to CSTPNYGYTF.

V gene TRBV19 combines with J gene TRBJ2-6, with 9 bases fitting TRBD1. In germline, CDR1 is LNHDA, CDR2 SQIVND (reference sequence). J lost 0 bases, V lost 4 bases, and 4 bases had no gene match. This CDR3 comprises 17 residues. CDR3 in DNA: TGTGCCAGTAGTAGGACAGGGGCCAGCTCTGGGGCCAACGTCCTGACTTTC. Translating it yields CASSRTGASSGANVLTF.

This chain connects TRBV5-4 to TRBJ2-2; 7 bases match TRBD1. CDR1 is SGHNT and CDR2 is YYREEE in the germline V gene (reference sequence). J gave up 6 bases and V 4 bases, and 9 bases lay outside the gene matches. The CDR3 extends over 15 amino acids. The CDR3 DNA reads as TGTGCCAGCAGCCCACAGGGGACCAACGCCGGGGAGCTGTTTTTT. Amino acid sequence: CASSPQGTNAGELFF. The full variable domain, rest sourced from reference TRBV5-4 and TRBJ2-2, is ETGVTQSPTHLIKTRGQQVTLRCSSQSGHNTVSWYQQALGQGPQFIFQYYREEENGRGNFPPRFSGLQFPNYSSELNVNALELDDSALYLCASSPQGTNAGELFFGEGSRLTVL.

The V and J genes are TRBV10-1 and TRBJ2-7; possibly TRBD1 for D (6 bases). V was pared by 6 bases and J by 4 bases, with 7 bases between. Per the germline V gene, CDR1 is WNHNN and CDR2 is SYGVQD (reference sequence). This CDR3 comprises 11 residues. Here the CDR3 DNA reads TGCGCCAGCAGAGGACAGTACGAGCAGTACTTC. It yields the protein CASRGQYEQYF.

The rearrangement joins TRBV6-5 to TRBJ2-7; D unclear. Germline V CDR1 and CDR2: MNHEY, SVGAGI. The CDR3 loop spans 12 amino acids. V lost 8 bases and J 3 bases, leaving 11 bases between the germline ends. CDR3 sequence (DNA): TGTGCCAGCGTCCGGAGCCTCTACGAGCAGTACTTC. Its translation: CASVRSLYEQYF.

The CDR3 loop is CASSPVGGTASPQYF. The CDR3 DNA reads TGCGCCAGCAGCCCGGTAGGGGGAACGGCCTCGCCCCAGTACTTC. The chain recombines TRBV5-1 with TRBJ2-5; possibly TRBD1 for D (6 bases). Germline CDR1 reads SGHRS; CDR2 reads YFSETQ. Trimming stripped 4 bases from V and 9 bases from J, with 22 bases between. CDR3 length: 15 residues.